This T cell receptor beta chain came from a study of T cells in Graves' hyperthyroidism and ophthalmopathy. About the study: At initial diagnosis, before any treatment had begun, peripheral blood was obtained.

Broader study findings: Onset of ophthalmopathy came a median roughly 6 months after the model predicted it. The authors' 13 V-J model separated ophthalmopathy from stable hyperthyroidism.

Clinicians diagnosed patients from clinical symptoms, serum thyroxine and TRAb, thyroid ultrasound and orbital computed tomography. The ends lost 5 bases at V and 1 base at J; junction bases unmatched: 2. This CDR3 has 15 amino acids. Germline loops: CDR1 MRHNA, CDR2 SNTAGT. This clonotype was picked up many times. As yet, its antigen is unknown. The TCR beta CDR3 regions underwent amplification using RNA transcripts as the source. First-round RT-PCR targeting the TCR CDR3 was performed with the HTBI primer set. TCRdb reanalysed the multiplex PCR reads using MiXCR and keeps one entry per CDR3 protein. The repertoire holds more than 150,000 distinct CDR3 sequences, 17% seen once, with 25% to 35% in the top ten.

Specimen: blood. The sequence was collected from a woman in her fifties or sixties with Graves' hyperthyroidism. V and J are TRBV6-4 and TRBJ2-3; 11 nucleotides align to TRBD2. CDR3 sequence: CASSLAGGRTDTQYF. The CDR3 DNA sequence: TGTGCCAGCAGTTTAGCGGGGGGGCGCACAGATACGCAGTATTTT.